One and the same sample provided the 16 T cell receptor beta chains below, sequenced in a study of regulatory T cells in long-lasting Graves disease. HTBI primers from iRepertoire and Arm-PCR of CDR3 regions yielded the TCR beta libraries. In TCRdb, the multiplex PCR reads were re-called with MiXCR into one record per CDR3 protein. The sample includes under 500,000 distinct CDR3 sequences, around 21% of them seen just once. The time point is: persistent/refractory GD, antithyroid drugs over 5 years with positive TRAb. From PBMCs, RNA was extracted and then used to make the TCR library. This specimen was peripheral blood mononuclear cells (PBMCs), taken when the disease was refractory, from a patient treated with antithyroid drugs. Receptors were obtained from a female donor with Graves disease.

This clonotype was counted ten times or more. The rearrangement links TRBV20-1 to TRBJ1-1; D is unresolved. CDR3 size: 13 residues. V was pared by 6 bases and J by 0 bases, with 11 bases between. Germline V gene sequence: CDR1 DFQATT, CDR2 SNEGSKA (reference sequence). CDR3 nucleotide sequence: TGCAGTGCCGTTGACACGATGAACACTGAAGCTTTCTTT. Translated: CSAVDTMNTEAFF.

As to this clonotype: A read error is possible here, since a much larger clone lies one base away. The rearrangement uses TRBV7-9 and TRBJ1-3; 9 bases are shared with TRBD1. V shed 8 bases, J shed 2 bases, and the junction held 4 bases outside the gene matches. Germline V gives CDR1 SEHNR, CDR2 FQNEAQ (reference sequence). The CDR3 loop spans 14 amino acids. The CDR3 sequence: CASPWTGAGNTIYF. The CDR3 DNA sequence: TGTGCCAGCCCCTGGACAGGGGCTGGAAACACCATATATTTT.

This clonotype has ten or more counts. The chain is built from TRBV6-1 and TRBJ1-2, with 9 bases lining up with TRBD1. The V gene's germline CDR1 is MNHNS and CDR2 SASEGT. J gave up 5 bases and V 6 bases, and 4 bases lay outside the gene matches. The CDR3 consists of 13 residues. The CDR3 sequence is CASRPQGAYGYTF. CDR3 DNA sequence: TGTGCCAGCAGACCACAGGGGGCTTATGGCTACACCTTC.

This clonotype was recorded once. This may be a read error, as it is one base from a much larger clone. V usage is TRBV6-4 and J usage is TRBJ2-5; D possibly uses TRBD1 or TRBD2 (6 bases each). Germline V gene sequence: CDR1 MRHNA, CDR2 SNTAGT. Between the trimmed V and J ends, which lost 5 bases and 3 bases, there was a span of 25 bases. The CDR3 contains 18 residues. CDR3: CASSFDTGGSPSEETQYF. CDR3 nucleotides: TGTGCCAGCAGTTTCGATACCGGGGGCTCTCCAAGCGAAGAGACCCAGTACTTC.

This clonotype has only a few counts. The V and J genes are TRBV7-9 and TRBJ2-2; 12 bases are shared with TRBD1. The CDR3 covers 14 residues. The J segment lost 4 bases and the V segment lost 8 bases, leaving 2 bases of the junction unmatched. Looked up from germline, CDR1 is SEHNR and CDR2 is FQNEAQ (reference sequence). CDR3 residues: CASGGQGATGELFF. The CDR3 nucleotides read TGTGCCAGCGGGGGACAGGGGGCCACCGGGGAGCTGTTTTTT.

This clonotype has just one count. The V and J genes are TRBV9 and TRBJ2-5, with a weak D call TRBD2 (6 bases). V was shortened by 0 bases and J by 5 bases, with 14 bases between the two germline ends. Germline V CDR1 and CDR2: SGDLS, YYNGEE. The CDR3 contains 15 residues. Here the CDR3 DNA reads TGTGCCAGCAGCGTAGCAGCAGGGCTAGCGGAGACCCAGTACTTC. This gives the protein CASSVAAGLAETQYF.

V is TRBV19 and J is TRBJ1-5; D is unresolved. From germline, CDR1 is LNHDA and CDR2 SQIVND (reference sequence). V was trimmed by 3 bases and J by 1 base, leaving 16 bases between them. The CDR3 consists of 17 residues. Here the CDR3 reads CASSILSGLGSNQPQHF. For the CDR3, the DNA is TGTGCCAGTAGTATCCTATCCGGGTTGGGGAGCAATCAGCCCCAGCATTTT.

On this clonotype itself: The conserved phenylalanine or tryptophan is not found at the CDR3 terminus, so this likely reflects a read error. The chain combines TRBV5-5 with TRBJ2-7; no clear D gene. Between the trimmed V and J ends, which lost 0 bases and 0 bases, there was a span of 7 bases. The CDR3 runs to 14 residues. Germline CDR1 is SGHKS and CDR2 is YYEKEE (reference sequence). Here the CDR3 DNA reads TGTGCCAGCAGCTTGGGGACCCTCTCCTACGAGCAGTACTCC. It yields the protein CASSLGTLSYEQYS.

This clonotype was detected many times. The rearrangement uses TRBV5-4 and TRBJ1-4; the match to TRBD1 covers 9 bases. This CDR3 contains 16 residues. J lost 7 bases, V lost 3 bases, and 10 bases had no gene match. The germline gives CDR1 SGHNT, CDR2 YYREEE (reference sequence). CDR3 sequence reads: CASSSGQGLRGEKLFF. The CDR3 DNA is TGTGCCAGCAGCTCGGGACAGGGCCTTAGGGGTGAAAAACTGTTTTTT.

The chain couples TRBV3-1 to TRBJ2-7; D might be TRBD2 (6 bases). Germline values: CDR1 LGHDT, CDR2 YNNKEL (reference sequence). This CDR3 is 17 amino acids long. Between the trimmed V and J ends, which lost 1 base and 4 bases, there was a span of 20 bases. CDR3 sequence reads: CASSQVSSGWLGYEQYF. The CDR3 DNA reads TGTGCCAGCAGCCAAGTGTCCAGCGGGTGGCTCGGATACGAGCAGTACTTC.

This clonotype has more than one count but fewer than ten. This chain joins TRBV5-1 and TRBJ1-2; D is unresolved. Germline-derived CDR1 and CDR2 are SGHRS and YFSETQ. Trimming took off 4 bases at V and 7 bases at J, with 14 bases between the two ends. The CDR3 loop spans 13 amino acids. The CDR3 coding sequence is TGCGCCAGCAGCCCACTCACTGGATCTGGCTACACCTTC. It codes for CASSPLTGSGYTF.

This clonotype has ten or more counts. CDR3 amino acids: CASTDSHQPQHF. CDR3 nucleotides: TGTGCCAGCACAGACAGTCATCAGCCCCAGCATTTT. V is TRBV6-1 and J is TRBJ1-5, with D possibly matching TRBD1 (5 bases). Germline lookup yields CDR1 MNHNS and CDR2 SASEGT. Trimming took 7 bases from V and 5 from J, leaving 9 bases between them. The CDR3 has 12 residues.

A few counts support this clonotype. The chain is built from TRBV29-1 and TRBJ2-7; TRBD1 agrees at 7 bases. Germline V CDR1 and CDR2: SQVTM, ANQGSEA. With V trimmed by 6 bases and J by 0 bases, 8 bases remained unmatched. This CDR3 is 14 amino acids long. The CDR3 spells CSVASRQGSYEQYF. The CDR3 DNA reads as TGCAGCGTGGCCTCTCGACAGGGCTCCTACGAGCAGTACTTC.

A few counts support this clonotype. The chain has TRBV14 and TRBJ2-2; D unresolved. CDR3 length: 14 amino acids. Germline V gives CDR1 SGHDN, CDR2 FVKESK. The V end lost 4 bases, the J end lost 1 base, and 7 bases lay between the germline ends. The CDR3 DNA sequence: TGTGCCAGCAGCCCGGACCTGAACACCGGGGAGCTGTTTTTT. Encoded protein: CASSPDLNTGELFF.

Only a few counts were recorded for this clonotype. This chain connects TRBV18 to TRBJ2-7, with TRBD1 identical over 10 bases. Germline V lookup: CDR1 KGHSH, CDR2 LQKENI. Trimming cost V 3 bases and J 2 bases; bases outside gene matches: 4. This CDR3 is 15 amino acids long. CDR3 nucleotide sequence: TGTGCCAGCTCACCCCCCGGGACAGGGGCCTACGAGCAGTACTTC. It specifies CASSPPGTGAYEQYF.

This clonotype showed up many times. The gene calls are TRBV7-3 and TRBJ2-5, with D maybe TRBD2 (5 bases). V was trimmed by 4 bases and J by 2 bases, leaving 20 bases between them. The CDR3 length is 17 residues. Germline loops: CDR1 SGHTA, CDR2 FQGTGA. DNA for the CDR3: TGTGCCAGCAGCTCACCCCCACCCCCGGGAAAACAAGAGACCCAGTACTTC. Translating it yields CASSSPPPPGKQETQYF.